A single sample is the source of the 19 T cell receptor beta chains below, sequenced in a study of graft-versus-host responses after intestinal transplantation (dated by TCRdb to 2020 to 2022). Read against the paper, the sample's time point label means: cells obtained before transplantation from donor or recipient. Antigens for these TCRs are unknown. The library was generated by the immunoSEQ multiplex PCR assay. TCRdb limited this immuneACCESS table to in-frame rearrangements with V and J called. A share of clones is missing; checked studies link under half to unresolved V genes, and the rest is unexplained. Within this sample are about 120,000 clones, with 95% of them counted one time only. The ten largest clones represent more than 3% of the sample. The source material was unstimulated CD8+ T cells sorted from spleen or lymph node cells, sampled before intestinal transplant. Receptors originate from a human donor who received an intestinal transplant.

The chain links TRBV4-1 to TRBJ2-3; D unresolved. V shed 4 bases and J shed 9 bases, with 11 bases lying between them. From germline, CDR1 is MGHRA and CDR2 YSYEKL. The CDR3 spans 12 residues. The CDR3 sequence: CASSPTTGTQYF. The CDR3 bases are TGCGCCAGCAGCCCCACCACCGGAACGCAGTATTTT.

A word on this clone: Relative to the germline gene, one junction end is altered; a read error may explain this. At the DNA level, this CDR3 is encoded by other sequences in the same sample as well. This CDR3 reads CASSTDTGNNQPQHF. The CDR3 nucleotides are TGTGCCAGCAGTACGGACACAGGGAACAATCAGCCTCAGCATTTT. The chain joins TRBV28 to TRBJ1-5, with D perhaps TRBD1 (6 bases). The CDR3 totals 15 residues. Germline-derived CDR1 and CDR2 are MDHEN and SYDVKM. The full variable domain, completed using reference TRBV28 and TRBJ1-5, is DVKVTQSSRYLVKRTGEKVFLECVQDMDHENMFWYRQDPGLGLRLIYFSYDVKMKEKGDIPEGYSVSREKKERFSLILESASTNQTSMYLCASSTDTGNNQPQHFGDGTRLSIL.

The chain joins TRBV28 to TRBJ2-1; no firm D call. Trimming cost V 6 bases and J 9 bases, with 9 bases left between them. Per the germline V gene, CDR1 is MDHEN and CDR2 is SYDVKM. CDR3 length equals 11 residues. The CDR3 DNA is TGTGCCAGCAGCCCAGCTCCTGAGCAGTTCTTC. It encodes CASSPAPEQFF.

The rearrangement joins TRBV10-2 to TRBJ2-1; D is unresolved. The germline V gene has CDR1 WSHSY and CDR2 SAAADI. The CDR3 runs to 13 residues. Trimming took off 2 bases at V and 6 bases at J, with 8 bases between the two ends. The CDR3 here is CASSEGYFNEQFF. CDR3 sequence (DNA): TGCGCCAGCAGTGAGGGCTACTTCAATGAGCAGTTCTTC.

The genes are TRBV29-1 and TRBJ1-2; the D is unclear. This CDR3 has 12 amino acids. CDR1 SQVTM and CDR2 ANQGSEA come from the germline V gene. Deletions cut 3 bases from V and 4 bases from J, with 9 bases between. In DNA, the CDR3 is TGCAGCGTTGACGAGGGAACCTATGGCTACACCTTC. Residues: CSVDEGTYGYTF.

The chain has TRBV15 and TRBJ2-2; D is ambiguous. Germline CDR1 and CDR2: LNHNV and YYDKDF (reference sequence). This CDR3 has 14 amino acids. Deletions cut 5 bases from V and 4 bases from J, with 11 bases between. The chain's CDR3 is CATSLDGSTGELFF. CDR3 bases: TGTGCCACCAGCTTGGACGGTAGCACCGGGGAGCTGTTTTTT.

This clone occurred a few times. The CDR3 sequence is CASSAGQGPGYTF. The CDR3 region has the DNA TGTGCCAGCAGCGCGGGACAGGGCCCTGGCTACACCTTC. The chain combines TRBV7-4 with TRBJ1-2; 9 nucleotides line up with TRBD1. J lost 7 bases, V lost 5 bases, and 5 bases had no gene match. The V gene's germline CDR1 is SGHVT and CDR2 SQSDAQ. There are 13 residues in the CDR3. The full variable domain, rest sourced from reference TRBV7-4 and TRBJ1-2, is GAGVSQSPRYKVAKRGRDVALRCDSISGHVTLYWYRQTLGQGSEVLTYSQSDAQRDKSGRPSGRFSAERPERSVSTLKIQRTEQGDSAVYLCASSAGQGPGYTFGSGTRLTVV.

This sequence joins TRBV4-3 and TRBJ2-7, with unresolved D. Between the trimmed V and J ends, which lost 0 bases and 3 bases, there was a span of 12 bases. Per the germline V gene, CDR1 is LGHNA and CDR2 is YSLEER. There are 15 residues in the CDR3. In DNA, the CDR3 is TGCGCCAGCAGCCAAGATCTAAACAGTCTCTACGAGCAGTACTTC. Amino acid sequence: CASSQDLNSLYEQYF.

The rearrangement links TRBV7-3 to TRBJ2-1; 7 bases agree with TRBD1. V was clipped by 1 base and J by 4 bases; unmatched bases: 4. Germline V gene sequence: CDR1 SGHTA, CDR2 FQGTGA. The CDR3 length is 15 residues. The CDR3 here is CASSLKGAAYNEQFF. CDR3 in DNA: TGTGCCAGCAGCTTAAAGGGGGCGGCGTACAATGAGCAGTTCTTC.

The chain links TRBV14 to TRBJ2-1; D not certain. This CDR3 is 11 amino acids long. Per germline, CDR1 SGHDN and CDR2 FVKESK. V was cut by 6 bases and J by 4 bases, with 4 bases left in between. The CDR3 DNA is TGTGCCAGCAGTAATTACAATGAGCAGTTCTTC. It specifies CASSNYNEQFF.

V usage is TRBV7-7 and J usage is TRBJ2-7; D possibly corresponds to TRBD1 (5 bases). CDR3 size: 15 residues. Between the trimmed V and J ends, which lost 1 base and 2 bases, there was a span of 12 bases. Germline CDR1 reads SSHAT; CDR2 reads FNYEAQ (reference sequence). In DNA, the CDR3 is TGTGCCAGCAGCTTAGGAGACGACAGCCCCTACGAGCAGTACTTC. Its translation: CASSLGDDSPYEQYF.

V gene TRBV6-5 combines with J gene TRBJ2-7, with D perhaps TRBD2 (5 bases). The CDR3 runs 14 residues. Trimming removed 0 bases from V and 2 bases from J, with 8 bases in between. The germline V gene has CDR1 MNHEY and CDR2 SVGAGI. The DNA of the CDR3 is TGTGCCAGCAGTTACTCTCGGGGAACCTACGAGCAGTACTTC. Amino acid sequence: CASSYSRGTYEQYF.

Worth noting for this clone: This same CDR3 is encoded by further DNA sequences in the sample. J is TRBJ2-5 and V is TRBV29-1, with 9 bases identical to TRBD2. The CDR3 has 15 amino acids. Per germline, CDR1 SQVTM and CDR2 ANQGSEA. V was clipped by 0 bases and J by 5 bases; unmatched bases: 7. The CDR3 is CSVEERGGQGETQYF. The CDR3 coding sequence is TGCAGCGTTGAAGAGCGGGGGGGCCAAGGGGAGACCCAGTACTTC.

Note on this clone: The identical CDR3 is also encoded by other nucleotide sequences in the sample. The chain's CDR3 is CASSPGQGAYEQYF. CDR3 nucleotides: TGTGCCAGCAGTCCGGGACAGGGGGCGTACGAGCAGTACTTC. The chain employs TRBV27 and TRBJ2-7, with 12 positions matching TRBD1. This CDR3 region has 14 residues. V was pared by 5 bases and J by 4 bases, with 3 bases of the junction left unmatched. Germline CDR1 reads MNHEY; CDR2 reads SMNVEV (reference sequence).

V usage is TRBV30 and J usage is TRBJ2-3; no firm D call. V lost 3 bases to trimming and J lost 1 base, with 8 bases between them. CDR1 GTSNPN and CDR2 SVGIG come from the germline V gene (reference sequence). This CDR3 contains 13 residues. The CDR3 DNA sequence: TGTGCCTGGAGCGTATCAGGCACAGATACGCAGTATTTT. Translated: CAWSVSGTDTQYF.

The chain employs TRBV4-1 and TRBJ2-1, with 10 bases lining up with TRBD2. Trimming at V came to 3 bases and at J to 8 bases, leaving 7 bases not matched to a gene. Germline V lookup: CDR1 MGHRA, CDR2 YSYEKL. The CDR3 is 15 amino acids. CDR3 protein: CASSQSSGGGHEQFF. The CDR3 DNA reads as TGCGCCAGCAGCCAGTCGAGCGGGGGGGGCCATGAGCAGTTCTTC.

The CDR3 sequence: CASSPRVQPSNQPQHF. CDR3 nucleotide sequence: TGCGCCAGCAGCCCTCGAGTTCAGCCAAGCAATCAGCCCCAGCATTTT. The chain carries TRBV4-1 and TRBJ1-5; D gene uncertain. In germline, CDR1 is MGHRA, CDR2 YSYEKL. The V end lost 4 bases, the J end lost 1 base, and 14 bases lay between the germline ends. This CDR3 contains 16 residues.

DNA for the CDR3: TGTGCCAGCAGTTTAGGTTCACCAGGATACTATGGCTACACCTTC. This codes for CASSLGSPGYYGYTF. The chain links TRBV27 to TRBJ1-2, with D hard to call. This CDR3 has 15 amino acids. Germline V gives CDR1 MNHEY, CDR2 SMNVEV (reference sequence). V lost 2 bases and J lost 3, with 13 bases in between.

CDR3 coding DNA: TGTGCCAGCAGTTACTCGCTTGCGGCCTCTGGAAACACCATATATTTT. Encoded protein: CASSYSLAASGNTIYF. The V and J genes are TRBV6-6 and TRBJ1-3, with D unclear. There are 16 residues in the CDR3. V shed 0 bases and J shed 0 bases, with 9 bases lying between them. CDR1 and CDR2 (germline): MNHNY, SVGAGI (reference sequence).